These 17 T cell receptor beta chains originate from one sample sequenced in a study of T cells after yellow fever vaccination (dated by TCRdb to the late 2010s). This specimen's treatment or condition label, interpreted: live attenuated yellow fever vaccine strain. To prepare the library, 5' RACE was applied. The instrument given in TCRdb is Illumina NovaSeq 6000. TCRdb ran its own pipeline on the public reads, namely fastp trimming at Q25 and MiXCR clone calling, and kept in-frame beta chains. For every CDR3 protein sequence, its rows merge into one entry that carries the most common genes and DNA. For this sample the table gives 200,000 to 250,000 distinct CDR3 sequences, of which 3.2% were detected only once. Of the sample, approximately 3% is held by the ten largest clones. The sequences come from CD4+ T cells sorted from PBMCs, collected 10 days after the yellow fever booster vaccination. These receptors all come from a man younger than 30 who received the YFV17D yellow fever vaccine.

V usage is TRBV28 and J usage is TRBJ2-5; D call uncertain. Germline CDR1 MDHEN, CDR2 SYDVKM. The CDR3 length is 11 residues. Trimming cost V 6 bases and J 3 bases, with 5 bases left between them. CDR3 DNA sequence: TGTGCCAGCAGAAACAAAGAGACCCAGTACTTC. Translated: CASRNKETQYF. The full variable domain, completed using reference TRBV28 and TRBJ2-5, is DVKVTQSSRYLVKRTGEKVFLECVQDMDHENMFWYRQDPGLGLRLIYFSYDVKMKEKGDIPEGYSVSREKKERFSLILESASTNQTSMYLCASRNKETQYFGPGTRLLVL.

This clonotype was recorded at least ten times. J is TRBJ2-1 and V is TRBV7-9, with 8 bases matching TRBD1. With 3 bases clipped from V and 6 bases from J, the junction kept 4 bases outside the gene matches. Germline V CDR1 and CDR2: SEHNR, FQNEAQ (reference sequence). CDR3 length equals 14 residues. CDR3 region: CASSLDRAVNEQFF. In DNA form, the CDR3 reads TGTGCCAGCAGCTTGGACAGGGCCGTCAATGAGCAGTTCTTC. The complete variable domain, with remaining parts taken from reference TRBV7-9 and TRBJ2-1, reads DTGVSQNPRHKITKRGQNVTFRCDPISEHNRLYWYRQTLGQGPEFLTYFQNEAQLEKSRLLSDRFSAERPKGSFSTLEIQRTEQGDSAMYLCASSLDRAVNEQFFGPGTRLTVL.

This clonotype was detected a few times. This sequence joins TRBV24-1 and TRBJ2-3; a possible D gene is TRBD1 (6 bases). This CDR3 contains 13 residues. Germline V lookup: CDR1 KGHDR, CDR2 SFDVKD. V was shortened by 7 bases and J by 0 bases, with 7 bases between the two germline ends. In nucleotides, the CDR3 is TGTGCCACCAGGGACAGAAGCACAGATACGCAGTATTTT. It translates to CATRDRSTDTQYF.

This clonotype was recorded at least ten times. The V call is TRBV24-1, the J call TRBJ2-3, with 7 positions matching TRBD1. CDR3 length: 17 residues. Trimming took 7 bases from V and 5 from J; bases not matched to a gene: 17. The germline V gene has CDR1 KGHDR and CDR2 SFDVKD. The CDR3 DNA is TGTGCCACCAGGCCAGCCCGAAACAGGGGTAGGATAGATACGCAGTATTTT. It yields the protein CATRPARNRGRIDTQYF.

This clonotype was observed at least ten times. The V call is TRBV7-2, the J call TRBJ2-5; the D gene is possibly TRBD2 (5 bases). CDR1 is SGHTA, CDR2 FQGNSA, per germline. This CDR3 region has 12 residues. V dropped 2 bases and J dropped 6 bases, with 7 bases sitting between them. The CDR3 here is CASSLRRKTQYF. CDR3 DNA sequence: TGTGCCAGCAGCTTACGGAGGAAGACCCAGTACTTC.

The sample holds a few counts of this clonotype. The rearrangement links TRBV21-1 to TRBJ1-5; the table assigns TRBD1, which was not confirmed against the DNA. TRBV21-1 is marked as a pseudogene. This CDR3 has 15 residues. CDR3 bases: TGTGCCAGCAGTCTGAGACAGGGCGAAAATCAGCCCCAGCATTTT. Amino acids: CASSLRQGENQPQHF.

In its sample, this clonotype was seen many times. The J gene is TRBJ2-5, the V gene TRBV14, with D maybe TRBD2 (5 bases). CDR3 length: 14 residues. The V end was cut by 1 base, the J end by 4 bases, with 10 bases between. The germline V gene has CDR1 SGHDN and CDR2 FVKESK. The CDR3 spells CASSQGPRGETQYF. CDR3 in DNA: TGTGCCAGCAGCCAAGGTCCTCGGGGAGAGACCCAGTACTTC.

This chain links TRBV28 with TRBJ2-3; TRBD1 agrees at 8 bases. This CDR3 comprises 19 residues. The germline V gene has CDR1 MDHEN and CDR2 SYDVKM. V lost 1 base to trimming and J lost 0 bases; unmatched junction nucleotides: 12. CDR3 coding DNA: TGTGCCAGCAGTTTATCCCTTATCTCGACAGGGGAGAGCACAGATACGCAGTATTTT. Translating it yields CASSLSLISTGESTDTQYF.

This chain connects TRBV7-9 to TRBJ1-2, with TRBD1 identical over 9 bases. Per germline, CDR1 SEHNR and CDR2 FQNEAQ (reference sequence). This CDR3 spans 15 amino acids. J gave up 7 bases and V 5 bases, and 11 bases lay outside the gene matches. CDR3 protein: CASSPPGTGTFGYTF. CDR3 in DNA: TGTGCCAGCAGCCCACCCGGGACAGGGACCTTTGGCTACACCTTC.

This clonotype was counted ten times or more. This chain uses TRBV7-9 with TRBJ1-4; 10 bases map to TRBD1. CDR3 length: 14 residues. Germline CDR1 and CDR2: SEHNR and FQNEAQ (reference sequence). Trimming at V came to 5 bases and at J to 8 bases, leaving 5 bases not matched to a gene. For the CDR3, the DNA is TGTGCCAGCAGCGTCGGACAGGGGGGCGAAAAACTGTTTTTT. Amino acids: CASSVGQGGEKLFF.

This clonotype was recorded a few times. The chain joins TRBV4-2 to TRBJ1-2; the D is unclear. The CDR3 sequence is 15 residues long. Germline V lookup: CDR1 LGHNA, CDR2 YNFKEQ. Trimming removed 0 bases from V and 2 bases from J, with 10 bases in between. Here the CDR3 reads CASSQENSVNYGYTF. CDR3 DNA sequence: TGTGCCAGCAGCCAAGAAAACAGCGTAAACTATGGCTACACCTTC.

The V and J genes are TRBV27 and TRBJ2-2, with 7 bases identical to TRBD1. Germline V gene sequence: CDR1 MNHEY, CDR2 SMNVEV (reference sequence). J lost 5 bases, V lost 2 bases, and 14 bases had no gene match. The CDR3 covers 18 residues. The CDR3 DNA follows: TGTGCCAGCAGTTTAGTTGGGCCGACAGGGTCGTGGACCGGGGAGCTGTTTTTT. Residues: CASSLVGPTGSWTGELFF.

Ten or more counts support this clonotype. J is TRBJ1-3 and V is TRBV7-2; D not resolved. The CDR3 is 16 residues long. Trimming pared 3 bases from V and 4 bases from J, leaving 16 bases between. Germline values: CDR1 SGHTA, CDR2 FQGNSA. The CDR3 sequence is CASSLRVRQSGNTIYF. CDR3 in DNA: TGTGCCAGCAGCTTGAGGGTGAGGCAATCGGGAAACACCATATATTTT.

A few counts support this clonotype. The J gene is TRBJ2-1, the V gene TRBV6-2 or TRBV6-3, with 10 bases fitting TRBD2. Per germline, CDR1 MNHEY and CDR2 SVGEGT. J was trimmed by 8 bases and V by 2 bases; bases with no gene match: 9. The CDR3 loop spans 16 amino acids. The DNA of the CDR3 is TGTGCCAGCAGTTACGATAGAAGCGGGGGGGCCGATGAGCAGTTCTTC. It translates to CASSYDRSGGADEQFF.

The rearrangement links TRBV5-1 to TRBJ2-2, with 8 bases matching TRBD1. V dropped 0 bases and J dropped 3; count of bases not matched to a gene: 4. Germline V gene data show CDR1 as SGHRS and CDR2 as YFSETQ. This CDR3 comprises 16 residues. DNA for the CDR3: TGCGCCAGCAGCTTGGGACAGGGGAGATACACCGGGGAGCTGTTTTTT. The encoded protein is CASSLGQGRYTGELFF.

This clonotype was seen repeatedly, ten times or more. The CDR3 is CASSSRDRGATEAFF. The CDR3, as DNA: TGTGCCAGCAGCTCCCGAGACAGGGGGGCCACTGAAGCTTTCTTT. This chain uses TRBV5-4 with TRBJ1-1; TRBD1 agrees at 9 bases. This CDR3 is built from 15 residues. Germline CDR1 is SGHNT and CDR2 is YYREEE (reference sequence). Losses at the gene ends were 3 bases for V and 4 bases for J; bases not matched to a gene: 7.

This clonotype has ten or more counts. The rearrangement uses TRBV7-6 and TRBJ2-5; D is perhaps TRBD1 (5 bases). The CDR3 has 11 amino acids. Deletions cut 3 bases from V and 7 bases from J, with 6 bases between. Looked up from germline, CDR1 is SGHVS and CDR2 is FNYEAQ. CDR3 sequence: CASSFQGTQYF. The DNA for the CDR3 is TGTGCCAGCAGCTTTCAGGGGACCCAGTACTTC.